Below are 24 T cell receptor beta chains sequenced from a single sample in a study of neurological immune-mediated disorders. TCRdb used MiXCR to reprocess the 5' RACE reads, holding one entry per CDR3 protein. This sample carries more than 50,000 distinct CDR3 sequences, around 24% of them seen once, and the ten largest clones take under 5.5%. Time point described: technical triplicate 2. The sequencing sample was made of PBMCs. These receptors were obtained from a man aged 55 to 70 with HTLV-1-associated myelopathy (HAM/TSP).

This chain joins TRBV12-3 or TRBV12-4 and TRBJ2-5; D remains ambiguous. With 3 bases removed from V and 5 bases from J, the gap between germline ends came to 10 bases. The CDR3 has 13 residues. Here the CDR3 reads CASSFSLEETQYF. CDR3 sequence (DNA): TGTGCCAGCAGTTTTTCCCTTGAGGAGACCCAGTACTTC.

The chain links TRBV3-1 to TRBJ2-7, with 9 positions matching TRBD2. V was clipped by 4 bases and J by 6 bases; unmatched bases: 4. The CDR3 spans 13 residues. Germline V CDR1 and CDR2: LGHDT, YNNKEL (reference sequence). CDR3 bases: TGTGCCAGCAGCCGAGTAGCGGGAGCCGAGCAGTACTTC. Protein: CASSRVAGAEQYF.

This clonotype was seen at least ten times. The chain carries TRBV3-1 and TRBJ1-2, with D hard to call. Trimming took 3 bases from V and 8 from J, leaving 13 bases between them. Germline loops: CDR1 LGHDT, CDR2 YNNKEL (reference sequence). The CDR3 loop spans 13 amino acids. CDR3 in amino acids: CASSQGGEIGYTF. The CDR3 DNA sequence: TGTGCCAGCAGCCAGGGAGGCGAGATCGGCTACACCTTC.

This clonotype occurred many times. V and J are TRBV5-1 and TRBJ2-1; a weak D match, TRBD1 (6 bases). Trimming took off 4 bases at V and 0 bases at J, with 14 bases between the two ends. The germline gives CDR1 SGHRS, CDR2 YFSETQ. The CDR3 spans 16 residues. CDR3 in DNA: TGCGCCAGCAGCCCCCGCGTGGGGGCCTCCTACAATGAGCAGTTCTTC. Translated: CASSPRVGASYNEQFF.

This clonotype was detected ten times or more. The chain employs TRBV4-2 and TRBJ1-5; the D is unclear. V was trimmed by 0 bases and J by 9 bases, leaving 15 bases between them. CDR1 is LGHNA, CDR2 YNFKEQ, per germline. CDR3 length equals 15 residues. The CDR3 sequence is CASSQDTDPTRPQHF. The CDR3 DNA is TGTGCCAGCAGCCAAGATACGGACCCTACTAGGCCCCAGCATTTT.

With respect to this clonotype: This may stem from a read error, because a much larger clone lies one nucleotide away. The chain has TRBV5-5 and TRBJ2-3; 9 positions agree with TRBD2. Germline values: CDR1 SGHKS, CDR2 YYEKEE (reference sequence). The CDR3 has 15 amino acids. CDR3 region: CASTWGSGSTYTQYF. CDR3 nucleotide sequence: TGTGCCAGCACCTGGGGTAGCGGGAGCACATATACGCAGTATTTT.

In this sample, this clonotype turned up many times. The chain links TRBV7-9 to TRBJ2-7, with 8 bases identical to TRBD2. Germline-derived CDR1 and CDR2 are SEHNR and FQNEAQ (reference sequence). This CDR3 has 15 amino acids. Trimming cost V 5 bases and J 3 bases; bases outside gene matches: 9. CDR3 in DNA: TGTGCCAGCAGCCCGGGGGGGGCGGGCCACTACGAGCAGTACTTC. It is translated as CASSPGGAGHYEQYF.

CDR3 bases: TGCGCCAGCAGCTTGGAAGGACTACCGCAGTTCTTC. This encodes CASSLEGLPQFF. V is TRBV5-1 and J is TRBJ2-1; a weak D match, TRBD2 (6 bases). The germline gives CDR1 SGHRS, CDR2 YFSETQ. The V end was cut by 0 bases, the J end by 12 bases, with 10 bases between. The CDR3 has 12 residues.

In this sample, this clonotype turned up a few times. This rearrangement joins TRBV2 to TRBJ2-1; a possible D gene is TRBD1 (5 bases). The CDR3 runs to 12 residues. The V and J ends lost 4 bases and 15 bases respectively, with 16 bases between them. Germline V gene sequence: CDR1 SNHLY, CDR2 FYNNEI. The CDR3 region has the DNA TGTGCCAGCAGTGTGGGGCCGCGAGACCGGTTCTTC. It encodes CASSVGPRDRFF.

This sequence joins TRBV5-1 and TRBJ2-7, with 9 bases fitting TRBD1. Germline V gives CDR1 SGHRS, CDR2 YFSETQ. This CDR3 has 14 residues. V was pared by 6 bases and J by 1 base, with 5 bases of the junction left unmatched. This CDR3 reads CASTPTGGSYEQYF. In nucleotides, the CDR3 is TGCGCCAGCACCCCGACAGGGGGATCCTACGAGCAGTACTTC.

Many counts were recorded for this clonotype. V usage is TRBV24-1 and J usage is TRBJ2-1, with 14 bases lining up with TRBD2. CDR3 length: 19 amino acids. Per germline, CDR1 KGHDR and CDR2 SFDVKD. V lost 3 bases and J lost 6; bases outside the gene matches: 12. This CDR3 reads CATSDPQTSGRARLNEQFF. DNA for the CDR3: TGTGCCACCAGTGATCCCCAGACTAGCGGGAGGGCCAGGCTCAATGAGCAGTTCTTC.

The chain links TRBV7-9 to TRBJ2-7; TRBD2 might be the D (5 bases). The CDR3 runs to 17 residues. From germline, CDR1 is SEHNR and CDR2 FQNEAQ (reference sequence). The V gene lost 4 bases and the J gene lost 1 base, with 20 bases spanning the gap. The CDR3 spells CASSSGDWVGGSYEQYF. CDR3 in DNA: TGTGCCAGCAGCTCCGGGGATTGGGTCGGCGGTTCCTACGAGCAGTACTTC.

This clonotype was seen ten or more times. V is TRBV29-1 and J is TRBJ1-1; tentatively, D is TRBD1 (6 bases). The CDR3 covers 14 residues. Per the germline V gene, CDR1 is SQVTM and CDR2 is ANQGSEA. The germline V and J ends were trimmed by 4 bases and 1 base, with 13 bases remaining between them. This CDR3 reads CSVVPGHANTEAFF. Written as DNA, the CDR3 is TGCAGCGTTGTACCGGGACACGCGAACACTGAAGCTTTCTTT.

At least ten counts were recorded for this clonotype. V is TRBV5-1 and J is TRBJ1-1, with D possibly being TRBD1 (5 bases). V lost 0 bases and J 6 bases, leaving 12 bases between the germline ends. CDR1 and CDR2 from the germline V gene are SGHRS and YFSETQ. The CDR3 contains 14 residues. The DNA for the CDR3 is TGCGCCAGCAGCTTGGATGGGGCTCGGGCTGAAGCTTTCTTT. It translates to CASSLDGARAEAFF.

This clonotype occurred many times. This chain connects TRBV15 to TRBJ1-2; 8 positions agree with TRBD1. Germline CDR1 reads LNHNV; CDR2 reads YYDKDF (reference sequence). J lost 9 bases, V lost 3 bases, and 6 bases had no gene match. The CDR3 consists of 13 residues. As DNA, the CDR3 is TGTGCCACCAGCAGCGAAAGGACAGGGAGCTACACCTTC. This gives the protein CATSSERTGSYTF.

This clonotype was seen many times. V usage is TRBV7-9 and J usage is TRBJ2-7; TRBD2 matches at 7 bases. With V trimmed by 4 bases and J by 6 bases, 6 bases remained unmatched. CDR1 SEHNR and CDR2 FQNEAQ come from the germline V gene (reference sequence). The CDR3 is made up of 13 amino acids. CDR3 residues: CASSSGLVAEQYF. The CDR3 nucleotides read TGTGCCAGCAGCTCCGGACTAGTAGCCGAGCAGTACTTC.

This sequence joins TRBV7-7 and TRBJ2-5; D not resolved. Germline V gene sequence: CDR1 SSHAT, CDR2 FNYEAQ (reference sequence). Trimming took 1 base from V and 2 from J, leaving 8 bases between them. This CDR3 contains 14 residues. CDR3 DNA: TGTGCCAGCAGCTTAGTTGGCGGACAAGAGACCCAGTACTTC. Translated: CASSLVGGQETQYF.

The chain carries TRBV10-3 and TRBJ1-5; unclear D gene. Between the trimmed V and J ends, which lost 0 bases and 4 bases, there was a span of 4 bases. This CDR3 has 13 residues. Germline V gene lookup returns CDR1 ENHRY and CDR2 SYGVKD. The CDR3 DNA follows: TGTGCCATCAGTGAGTCAGGGAATCAGCCCCAGCATTTT. It encodes CAISESGNQPQHF.

This clonotype has at least ten counts. This rearrangement joins TRBV3-1 to TRBJ1-6; D uncertain. Trimming removed 1 base from V and 10 bases from J, with 5 bases in between. The CDR3 loop spans 12 amino acids. Germline V CDR1 and CDR2: LGHDT, YNNKEL (reference sequence). The chain's CDR3 is CASSQGQSPLHF. For the CDR3, the DNA is TGTGCCAGCAGCCAAGGCCAGTCACCCCTCCACTTT.

This clonotype was picked up many times. The chain links TRBV7-9 to TRBJ2-2; D may be TRBD1 (5 bases). V lost 7 bases to trimming and J lost 4 bases, with 10 bases between them. CDR3 size: 13 residues. Germline V gene lookup returns CDR1 SEHNR and CDR2 FQNEAQ (reference sequence). CDR3 region: CASMGLSTGELFF. The CDR3, as DNA: TGTGCCAGCATGGGGCTAAGCACCGGGGAGCTGTTTTTT.

The sample holds many counts of this clonotype. The rearrangement uses TRBV20-1 and TRBJ2-3; weak D call: TRBD2 (6 bases). V was shortened by 5 bases and J by 6 bases, with 18 bases between the two germline ends. The CDR3 runs to 14 residues. The germline CDR1 and CDR2 sequences are DFQATT and SNEGSKA (reference sequence). CDR3: CSAGRIGDYDTQYF. The CDR3 DNA reads as TGCAGTGCTGGGAGGATAGGTGACTATGATACGCAGTATTTT.

Ten or more counts support this clonotype. This chain joins TRBV5-1 and TRBJ1-2, with D perhaps matching TRBD1 (5 bases). With 4 bases removed from V and 5 bases from J, the gap between germline ends came to 12 bases. The CDR3 contains 13 residues. Germline-derived CDR1 and CDR2 are SGHRS and YFSETQ. The CDR3 coding sequence is TGCGCCAGCAGCGACGGGACGGCTTATGGCTACACCTTC. Translating it yields CASSDGTAYGYTF.

The sample holds many counts of this clonotype. The chain employs TRBV4-1 and TRBJ2-1; D not certain. V was trimmed by 0 bases and J by 8 bases, leaving 14 bases between them. Germline V gene lookup returns CDR1 MGHRA and CDR2 YSYEKL. The CDR3 is 15 amino acids. CDR3 coding DNA: TGCGCCAGCAGCCAAGAGGGCCAGTTTTTAGATGAGCAGTTCTTC. Translated: CASSQEGQFLDEQFF.

In the case of this clonotype: A read error may account for a junction end that differs from germline. The chain employs TRBV10-3 and TRBJ2-7; a weak D match, TRBD1 (6 bases). CDR3 length equals 14 residues. Looked up from germline, CDR1 is ENHRY and CDR2 is SYGVKD. DNA of the CDR3: TGTGCCTTCAGTGACCGAGGACAGTGCGACGAGCAGTACTTC. Protein: CAFSDRGQCDEQYF.